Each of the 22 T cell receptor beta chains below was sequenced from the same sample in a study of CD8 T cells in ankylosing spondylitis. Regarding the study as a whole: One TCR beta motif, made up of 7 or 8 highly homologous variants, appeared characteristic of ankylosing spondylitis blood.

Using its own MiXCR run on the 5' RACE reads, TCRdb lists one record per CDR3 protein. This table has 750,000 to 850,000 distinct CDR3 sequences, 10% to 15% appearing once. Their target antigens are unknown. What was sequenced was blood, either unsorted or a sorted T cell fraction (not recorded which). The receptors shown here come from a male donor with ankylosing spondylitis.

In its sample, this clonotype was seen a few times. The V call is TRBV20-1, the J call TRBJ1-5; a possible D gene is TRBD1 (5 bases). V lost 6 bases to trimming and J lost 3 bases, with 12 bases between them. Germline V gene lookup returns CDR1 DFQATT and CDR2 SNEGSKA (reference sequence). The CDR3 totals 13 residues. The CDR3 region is CSAIQANNQPQHF. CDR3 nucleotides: TGCAGTGCAATACAGGCGAACAATCAGCCCCAGCATTTT.

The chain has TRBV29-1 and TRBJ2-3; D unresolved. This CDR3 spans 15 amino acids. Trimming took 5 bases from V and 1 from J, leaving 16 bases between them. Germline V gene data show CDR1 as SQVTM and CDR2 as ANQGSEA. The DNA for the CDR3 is TGCAGCGTTACCGGTCCAGGAATCCGCACAGATACGCAGTATTTT. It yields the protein CSVTGPGIRTDTQYF.

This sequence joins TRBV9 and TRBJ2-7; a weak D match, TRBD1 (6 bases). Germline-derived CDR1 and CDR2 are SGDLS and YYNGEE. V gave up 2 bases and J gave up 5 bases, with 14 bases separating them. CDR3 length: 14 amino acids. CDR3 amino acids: CASSVFTGTHEQYF. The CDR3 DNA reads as TGTGCCAGCAGCGTCTTTACAGGGACCCACGAGCAGTACTTC.

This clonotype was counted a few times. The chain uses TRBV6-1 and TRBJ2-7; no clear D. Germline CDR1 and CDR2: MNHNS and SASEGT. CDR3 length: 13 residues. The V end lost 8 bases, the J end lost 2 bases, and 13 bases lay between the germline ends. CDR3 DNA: TGTGCCAGCTTCTCTCCTAAGGCCTACGAGCAGTACTTC. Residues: CASFSPKAYEQYF.

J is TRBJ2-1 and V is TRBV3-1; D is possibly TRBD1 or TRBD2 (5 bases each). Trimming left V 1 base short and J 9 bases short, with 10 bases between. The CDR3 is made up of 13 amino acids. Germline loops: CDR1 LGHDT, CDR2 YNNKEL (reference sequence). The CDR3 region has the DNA TGTGCCAGCAGCCAAGGTGGGGGTAGTGAGCAGTTCTTC. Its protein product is CASSQGGGSEQFF.

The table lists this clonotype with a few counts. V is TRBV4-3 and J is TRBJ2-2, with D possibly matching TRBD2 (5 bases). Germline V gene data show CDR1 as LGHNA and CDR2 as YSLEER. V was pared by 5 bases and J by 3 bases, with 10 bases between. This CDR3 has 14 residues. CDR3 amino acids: CASSGLAHTGELFF. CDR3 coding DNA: TGCGCCAGCAGCGGCTTAGCGCACACCGGGGAGCTGTTTTTT.

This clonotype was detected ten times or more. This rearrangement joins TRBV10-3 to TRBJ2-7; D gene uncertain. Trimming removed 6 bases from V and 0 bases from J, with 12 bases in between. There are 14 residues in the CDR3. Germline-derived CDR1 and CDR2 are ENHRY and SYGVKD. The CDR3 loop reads CAIRAEKSSYEQYF. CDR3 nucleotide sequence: TGTGCCATCAGGGCGGAGAAGAGCTCCTACGAGCAGTACTTC.

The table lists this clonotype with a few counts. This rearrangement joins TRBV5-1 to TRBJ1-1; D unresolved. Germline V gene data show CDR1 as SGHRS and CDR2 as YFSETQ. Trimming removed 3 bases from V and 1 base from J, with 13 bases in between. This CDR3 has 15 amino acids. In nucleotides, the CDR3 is TGCGCCAGCAGCTCCCCGAGTAGTGCGAACACTGAAGCTTTCTTT. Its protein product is CASSSPSSANTEAFF.

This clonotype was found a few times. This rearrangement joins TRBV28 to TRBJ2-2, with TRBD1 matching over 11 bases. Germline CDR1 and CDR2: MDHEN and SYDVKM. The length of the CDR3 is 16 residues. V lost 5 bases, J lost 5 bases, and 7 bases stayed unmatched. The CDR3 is CASSQMGTGGTGELFF. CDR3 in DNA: TGTGCCAGCAGTCAGATGGGGACAGGGGGAACCGGGGAGCTGTTTTTT.

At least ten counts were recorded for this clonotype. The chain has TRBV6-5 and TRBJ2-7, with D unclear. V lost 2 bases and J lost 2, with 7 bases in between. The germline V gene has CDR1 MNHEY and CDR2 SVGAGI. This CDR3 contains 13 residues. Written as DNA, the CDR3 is TGTGCCAGCAGTTACAACCGCGCCTACGAGCAGTACTTC. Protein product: CASSYNRAYEQYF.

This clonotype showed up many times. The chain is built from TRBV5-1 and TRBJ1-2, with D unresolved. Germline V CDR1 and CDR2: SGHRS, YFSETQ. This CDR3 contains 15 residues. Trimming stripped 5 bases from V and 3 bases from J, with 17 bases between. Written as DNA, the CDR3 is TGCGCCAGCAGGTCTACGGGAGTCCACCACTATGGCTACACCTTC. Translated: CASRSTGVHHYGYTF. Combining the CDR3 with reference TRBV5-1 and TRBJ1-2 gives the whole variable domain KAGVTQTPRYLIKTRGQQVTLSCSPISGHRSVSWYQQTPGQGLQFLFEYFSETQRNKGNFPGRFSGRQFSNSRSEMNVSTLELGDSALYLCASRSTGVHHYGYTFGSGTRLTVV.

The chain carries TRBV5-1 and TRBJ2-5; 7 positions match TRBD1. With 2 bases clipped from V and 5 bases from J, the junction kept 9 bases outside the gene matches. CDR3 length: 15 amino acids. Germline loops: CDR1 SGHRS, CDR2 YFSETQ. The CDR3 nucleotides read TGCGCCAGCAGCTTTGACAGGGAAGGGGGCGAGACCCAGTACTTC. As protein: CASSFDREGGETQYF.

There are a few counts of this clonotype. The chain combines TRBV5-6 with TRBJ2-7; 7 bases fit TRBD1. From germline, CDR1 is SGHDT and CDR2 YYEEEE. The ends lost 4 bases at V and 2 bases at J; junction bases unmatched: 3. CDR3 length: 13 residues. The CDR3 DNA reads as TGTGCCAGCAGCGCCGGGACAGCCTACGAGCAGTACTTC. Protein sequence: CASSAGTAYEQYF. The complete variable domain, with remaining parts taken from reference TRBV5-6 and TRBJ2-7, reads DAGVTQSPTHLIKTRGQQVTLRCSPKSGHDTVSWYQQALGQGPQFIFQYYEEEERQRGNFPDRFSGHQFPNYSSELNVNALLLGDSALYLCASSAGTAYEQYFGPGTRLTVT.

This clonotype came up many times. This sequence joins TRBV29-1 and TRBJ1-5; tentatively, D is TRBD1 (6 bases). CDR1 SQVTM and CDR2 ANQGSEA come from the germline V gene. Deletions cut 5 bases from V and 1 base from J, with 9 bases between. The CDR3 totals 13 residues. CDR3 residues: CSVLTGSNQPQHF. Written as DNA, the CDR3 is TGCAGCGTTTTAACAGGGAGCAATCAGCCCCAGCATTTT.

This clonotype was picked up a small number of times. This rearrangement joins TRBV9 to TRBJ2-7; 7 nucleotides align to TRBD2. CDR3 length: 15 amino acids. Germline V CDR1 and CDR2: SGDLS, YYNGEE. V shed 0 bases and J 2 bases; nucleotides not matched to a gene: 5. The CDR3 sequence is CASSVGLAAPYEQYF. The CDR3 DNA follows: TGTGCCAGCAGCGTAGGGCTAGCGGCCCCCTACGAGCAGTACTTC.

The CDR3: CASSQLTGVNEKLFF. For the CDR3, the DNA is TGTGCCAGCAGCCAACTAACAGGAGTTAATGAAAAACTGTTTTTT. The chain recombines TRBV4-2 with TRBJ1-4; D may be TRBD1 (5 bases). The ends were cut back, 2 bases at V and 4 bases at J, with 11 bases in the middle. Per the germline V gene, CDR1 is LGHNA and CDR2 is YNFKEQ. The length of the CDR3 is 15 residues.

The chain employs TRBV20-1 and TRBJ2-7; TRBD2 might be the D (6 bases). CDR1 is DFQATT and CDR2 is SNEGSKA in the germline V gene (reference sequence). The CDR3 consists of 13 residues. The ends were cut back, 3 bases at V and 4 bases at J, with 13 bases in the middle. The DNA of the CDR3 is TGCAGTGCTAGTTTCGCAGGACTATACGAGCAGTACTTC. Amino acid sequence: CSASFAGLYEQYF.

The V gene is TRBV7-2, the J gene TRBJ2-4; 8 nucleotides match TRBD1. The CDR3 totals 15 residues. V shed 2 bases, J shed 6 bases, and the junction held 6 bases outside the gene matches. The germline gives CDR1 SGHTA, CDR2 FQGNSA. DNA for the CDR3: TGTGCCAGCAGCTTAAGAGTGGGACAGGCAAACATTCAGTACTTC. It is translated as CASSLRVGQANIQYF.

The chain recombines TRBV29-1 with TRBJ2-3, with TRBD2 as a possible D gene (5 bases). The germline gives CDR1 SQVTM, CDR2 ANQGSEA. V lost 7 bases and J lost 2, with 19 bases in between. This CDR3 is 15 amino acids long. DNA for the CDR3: TGCAGCGCTGGGCTAGGACTGAGTCCCACAGATACGCAGTATTTT. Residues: CSAGLGLSPTDTQYF.

The CDR3: CASRLAGMTGELFF. CDR3 DNA sequence: TGTGCCAGCAGGCTAGCGGGAATGACCGGGGAGCTGTTTTTT. This chain connects TRBV9 to TRBJ2-2, with 9 bases lining up with TRBD2. The V gene end was trimmed by 5 bases and the J gene end by 5 bases; junction bases not matched to a gene: 4. There are 14 residues in the CDR3. Germline CDR1 is SGDLS and CDR2 is YYNGEE.

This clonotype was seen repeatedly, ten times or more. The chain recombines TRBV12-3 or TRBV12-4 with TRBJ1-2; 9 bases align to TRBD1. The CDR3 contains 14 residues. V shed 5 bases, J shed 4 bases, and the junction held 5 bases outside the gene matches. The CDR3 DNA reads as TGTGCCAGCAGTCGGGACAGGGTGTTCTATGGCTACACCTTC. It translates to CASSRDRVFYGYTF.

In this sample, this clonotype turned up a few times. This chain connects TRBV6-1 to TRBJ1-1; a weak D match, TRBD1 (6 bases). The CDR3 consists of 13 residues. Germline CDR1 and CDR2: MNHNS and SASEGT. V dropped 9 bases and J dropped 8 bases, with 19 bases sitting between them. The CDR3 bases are TGTGCCAGTTACAGGGCCAGCAGTAAAGAAGCTTTCTTT. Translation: CASYRASSKEAFF.